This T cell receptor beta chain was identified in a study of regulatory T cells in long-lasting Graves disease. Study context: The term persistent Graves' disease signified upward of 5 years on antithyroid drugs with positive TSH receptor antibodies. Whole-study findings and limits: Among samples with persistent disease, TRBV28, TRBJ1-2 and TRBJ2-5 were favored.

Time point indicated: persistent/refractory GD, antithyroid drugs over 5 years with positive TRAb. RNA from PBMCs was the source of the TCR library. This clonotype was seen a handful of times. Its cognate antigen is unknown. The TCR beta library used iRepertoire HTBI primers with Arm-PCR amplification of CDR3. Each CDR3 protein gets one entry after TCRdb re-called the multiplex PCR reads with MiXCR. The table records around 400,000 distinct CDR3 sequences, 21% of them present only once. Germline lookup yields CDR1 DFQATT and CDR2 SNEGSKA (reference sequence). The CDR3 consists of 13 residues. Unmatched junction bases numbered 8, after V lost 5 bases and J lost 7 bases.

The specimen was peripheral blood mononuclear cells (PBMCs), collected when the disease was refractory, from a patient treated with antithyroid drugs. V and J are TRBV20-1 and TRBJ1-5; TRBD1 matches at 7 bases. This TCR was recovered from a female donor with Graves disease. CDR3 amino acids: CSAGTALRQPQHF. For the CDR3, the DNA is TGCAGTGCTGGGACAGCCTTAAGGCAGCCCCAGCATTTT.